The rows below give T cell receptor beta chains drawn from one sample of a study of vaccination and CD4 T cells after COVID-19. These receptors have no identified antigens. TCRdb ran MiXCR on the PCR reads and lists one entry per CDR3 protein. This sample has 10,000 to 15,000 distinct CDR3 sequences, with roughly 74% found just once. This sample comprised CD4+ T cells from blood, cultured in vitro, obtained after SARS-CoV-2 vaccination. These receptors all stem from a human donor who received a COVID-19 vaccine. CDR3s include the opening cysteine and the closing phenylalanine or tryptophan. D genes are given only for firm matches. Some rows mark clone size as missing; the rest say once, few, many or name a class of expanded clone.

V	size	D	J	DNA	CDR3
TRBV7-9	.	.	TRBJ1-5	TGTGCCAGCAGCTTAGAAAGGCTCGATAAAAAAGGCAATCAGCCCCAGCATTTT	CASSLERLDKKGNQPQHF
TRBV30	few	.	TRBJ2-2	TGTGCCTGGAGTGGGACGGGACAGCTGTTTTTT	CAWSGTGQLFF
TRBV10-3	.	.	TRBJ2-3	TGTGCCATCAGTGGGGCTAGCGTAGTAACAGATACGCAGTATTTT	CAISGASVVTDTQYF
TRBV2	.	TRBD2	TRBJ2-3	TGTGCCAGCAGTCTTGGCGGGGGGACTGCAGATACGCAGTATTTT	CASSLGGGTADTQYF
TRBV6-1	.	.	TRBJ1-2	TGTGCCAGCAGTGAATGGGAGGGGAAATATGGCTACACCTTC	CASSEWEGKYGYTF
TRBV19	.	.	TRBJ2-1	TGTGCCAGTAGTATCGGGGTTGGGCAAGACTACAATGAGCAGTTCTTC	CASSIGVGQDYNEQFF
TRBV7-8	.	.	TRBJ2-3	TGTGCCAGCAGCTTAGTGGTGGGGGCTAGCACAGATACGCAGTATTTT	CASSLVVGASTDTQYF
TRBV6-1	.	.	TRBJ2-7	TGTGCCAGCAAAGATACCGGGACAAAAGACGAGCAGTACTTC	CASKDTGTKDEQYF
TRBV15	few	TRBD1	TRBJ1-6	TGTGCCACCAGCACGTCTAGATACCTGGGACAGGGCCAATCACCCCTCCACTTT	CATSTSRYLGQGQSPLHF
TRBV12-3/TRBV12-4	.	TRBD1	TRBJ1-5	TGTGCCAGCAGTAGCCTCTGGGGACAGCGGCATTTT	CASSSLWGQRHF
TRBV7-3	.	TRBD1	TRBJ2-1	TGTGCCAGCAGCTCTCCCGGGACAGGATCGAATGAGCAGTTCTTC	CASSSPGTGSNEQFF
TRBV6-1	.	.	TRBJ2-5	TGTGCCAGCAGTGTGGGTCGGTCAGGGCAAGAGACCCAGTACTTC	CASSVGRSGQETQYF
TRBV19	.	TRBD1	TRBJ2-1	TGTGCCAGTAGTATCCGAACAGGGGTATACAATGAGCAGTTCTTC	CASSIRTGVYNEQFF
TRBV6-1	.	.	TRBJ2-7	TGTGCCAGCAGTGTGGAGGCCTACTCCTACGAGCAGTACTTC	CASSVEAYSYEQYF
TRBV10-1	.	.	TRBJ2-5	TGCGCCAGCAGTGATGATGGGGTTGTAAAGACCCAGTACTTC	CASSDDGVVKTQYF
TRBV28	.	.	TRBJ1-6	TGTGCCAGTTTGGGCTATGTGGGGTCACCCCTCCACTTT	CASLGYVGSPLHF
TRBV29-1	few	.	TRBJ2-5	TGCAGCGTTGGGTGGACATCACAAGAGACCCAGTACTTC	CSVGWTSQETQYF
TRBV2	.	.	TRBJ2-4	TGTGCCAGCAGACAGGGTTTAGCCAAAAACATTCAGTACTTC	CASRQGLAKNIQYF
TRBV10-2	.	.	TRBJ1-2	TGCGCCAGCAGCGACGGGGGGCGGCGTGGCTACACCTTC	CASSDGGRRGYTF
TRBV9	.	.	TRBJ1-2	TGTGCCAGCAGCGACTCCGGGACGGTAAACTATGGCTACACCTTC	CASSDSGTVNYGYTF
TRBV19	.	TRBD1	TRBJ2-6	TGTGCCAGTAGTATAGTCGGACAGGGGGCGTCTGGGGCCAACGTCCTGACTTTC	CASSIVGQGASGANVLTF
TRBV12-3/TRBV12-4	once	.	TRBJ1-1	TGTGCCAGCAGTTTCGGAGGGCCCGCCTTGAACACTGAAGCTTTCTTT	CASSFGGPALNTEAFF
TRBV5-1	few	.	TRBJ2-7	TGCGCCAGCAGCTTACTCGGGGCCGCCGCCGAGCAGTACTTC	CASSLLGAAAEQYF
TRBV5-1	.	TRBD1	TRBJ2-5	TGCGCCAGCAGCTCCCAGGGACAGGGGGTAGAGACCCAGTACTTC	CASSSQGQGVETQYF
TRBV5-1	.	.	TRBJ1-1	TGCGCCAGCAGCATCCGGGGAGGGGGGACCACTGAAGCTTTCTTT	CASSIRGGGTTEAFF
TRBV20-1	.	TRBD2	TRBJ2-2	TGCAGTGCTAGTAGCCGGGCTAGCGGGGGTGTCGGGGAGCTGTTTTTT	CSASSRASGGVGELFF
TRBV20-1	.	.	TRBJ2-7	TGCAGTGCGGAAGGATCCTCCTACGAGCAGTACTTC	CSAEGSSYEQYF
TRBV7-9	.	.	TRBJ1-3	TGTGCCAGCAGCTTAGTGGAGCTTAGGGACCGATCCTCTGGAAACACCATATATTTT	CASSLVELRDRSSGNTIYF
TRBV7-3	.	TRBD2	TRBJ2-5	TGTGCCAGCAGCTTAGGCGGGGGGGGAGAGACCCAGTACTTC	CASSLGGGGETQYF
TRBV6-1	.	TRBD1	TRBJ1-2	TGTGCCAGCAGTGCCCGACAGGGCGGTAACTATGGCTACACCTTC	CASSARQGGNYGYTF
TRBV20-1	.	TRBD1	TRBJ1-2	TGCAGTGCTAGCAGGGGGCTGGGGGGCTACACCTTC	CSASRGLGGYTF
TRBV12-3/TRBV12-4	.	.	TRBJ2-7	TGTGCCAGCAGGACCCAACACTACGAGCAGTACTTC	CASRTQHYEQYF
TRBV7-8	.	TRBD1	TRBJ1-1	TGTGCCAGCAGCATCCACAACAGGGGGTTTTTTAACGAGTTCGAAGCTTTCTTT	CASSIHNRGFFNEFEAFF
TRBV5-1	once	.	TRBJ1-2	TGCGCCAGCAGCTTGTTAGGGGCCGATGGCTACACCTTC	CASSLLGADGYTF
TRBV30	.	TRBD2	TRBJ2-1	TGTGCCTGGACTAGCGGGGGGGGCTCCTACAATGAGCAGTTCTTC	CAWTSGGGSYNEQFF
TRBV24-1	.	TRBD1	TRBJ2-5	TGTGCCACCAGTGGGGACAGGGGGGAGACCCAGTACTTC	CATSGDRGETQYF
TRBV20-1	.	.	TRBJ1-1	TGCAGTGCTAACGGGGGGATTCTCGCTGAAGCTTTCTTT	CSANGGILAEAFF
TRBV19	.	TRBD1	TRBJ1-5	TGTGCCAGTACCTGGACAGGGAGCAATCAGCCCCAGCATTTT	CASTWTGSNQPQHF
TRBV21-1	.	.	TRBJ2-1	TGTGCCAGCAGCCCCACCGGGGGCACCTACAATGAGCAGTTCTTC	CASSPTGGTYNEQFF
TRBV7-9	few	TRBD1	TRBJ2-7	TGTGCCAGCAGCACCCCTCTAACAGGGGGGATCCGCGGCTCCTACGAGCAGTACTTC	CASSTPLTGGIRGSYEQYF
TRBV7-3	.	TRBD1	TRBJ2-1	TGTGCCAGCAGCGCTGACAGGGGGTCCTACAATGAGCAGTTCTTC	CASSADRGSYNEQFF
TRBV6-5	.	.	TRBJ2-3	TGTGCCAGCAGTTACCCGGGGGATTGGGTCACAGATACGCAGTATTTT	CASSYPGDWVTDTQYF
TRBV19	.	TRBD1	TRBJ2-7	TGTGCCAGTAGTATGGACCGGGACAGGGCCGACGAGCAGTACTTC	CASSMDRDRADEQYF
TRBV20-1	.	.	TRBJ1-1	TGCAGTGCTAGAGCAGGAGGGGCCACTGAAGCTTTCTTT	CSARAGGATEAFF
TRBV30	.	TRBD1	TRBJ2-5	TGTGCCTGCGGACAGGGTGGAGGGTCGATCCTTCGGGAGACCCAGTACTTC	CACGQGGGSILRETQYF
TRBV6-1	.	.	TRBJ1-5	TGTGCCAGCAGTGAAGGGTATAGCAATCAGCCCCAGCATTTT	CASSEGYSNQPQHF
TRBV10-3	.	TRBD1	TRBJ2-5	TGTGCCATCAGTGATTACAGGGGAGCCCAAGAGACCCAGTACTTC	CAISDYRGAQETQYF
TRBV11-3	.	.	TRBJ2-3	TGTGCCAGCAGCTTAGGATCGTACACAGATACGCAGTATTTT	CASSLGSYTDTQYF
TRBV12-3/TRBV12-4	.	TRBD1	TRBJ2-3	TGTGCCAGCAGTACGGGACAGGATAGCACAGATACGCAGTATTTT	CASSTGQDSTDTQYF
TRBV20-1	few	.	TRBJ2-4	TGCAGTGCTAGCCCCTCCAGGGCAGAGGCCAAAAACATTCAGTACTTC	CSASPSRAEAKNIQYF
TRBV20-1	.	TRBD1	TRBJ2-3	TGCAGTGCCCTAGATGGGACAGACACAGATACGCAGTATTTT	CSALDGTDTDTQYF
TRBV7-2	.	TRBD1	TRBJ1-2	TGTGCCAGCAGCTCCGGGACAGGATACAATGGCTACACCTTC	CASSSGTGYNGYTF
TRBV5-4	.	.	TRBJ1-3	TGTGCCAGCAGCTTAAACAGCGGCTCTGGAAACACCATATATTTT	CASSLNSGSGNTIYF
TRBV5-1	.	.	TRBJ2-1	TGCGCCAGCAGCTTGTACACCTCCGAGGGTGAGCAGTTCTTC	CASSLYTSEGEQFF
TRBV27	few	TRBD1	TRBJ1-2	TGTGCCAGCAGTCAAGACAGGGTGTCCTACTATGGCTACACCTTC	CASSQDRVSYYGYTF
TRBV20-1	.	TRBD1	TRBJ2-3	TGCAGTGCTAGAGACAGGGGGCGGTGGGATACGCAGTATTTT	CSARDRGRWDTQYF
TRBV6-1	.	.	TRBJ1-2	TGTGCCAGCAGTGAACATTCCCCGGGACATGGCTACACCTTC	CASSEHSPGHGYTF
TRBV27	once	.	TRBJ1-2	TGTGCCAGCAGTTTTAGCAGAACCAACTATGGCTACACCTTC	CASSFSRTNYGYTF
TRBV30	.	.	TRBJ1-3	TGTGCCTGGACCTATCAGGTGGTGACAGCCCCTGGAAACACCATATATTTT	CAWTYQVVTAPGNTIYF